The source of this T cell receptor (beta chain) is a study of CD8+CD57+ T cells in acquired aplastic anemia. For the study at large: Across the sorted CD4+ and CD8+ cells, DNA amounts averaged about 3 ug. Broader study findings: The number of CD8+ CDR3 sequences shared by patients and controls was approximately 31.

A note on this clonotype: The antigen remains unidentified.

Whoever was chosen for sequencing had shown CD8+CD57+ cell expansion by flow cytometry. Acquired aplastic anemia of severe grade affected all patients. All patients were therapy-naive when blood was sampled. For CDR3 and TCR beta VDJ profiling, genomic DNA was the template used. TCRdb used MiXCR to reprocess the reads, holding one entry per CDR3 protein. The sample records about 160,000 distinct CDR3 sequences, roughly 50% being singletons. The V end lost 4 bases, the J end lost 1 base, and 12 bases lay between the germline ends. The germline CDR1 and CDR2 sequences are KGHDR and SFDVKD. This CDR3 comprises 15 residues.

This receptor was identified in a human donor with aplastic anemia. The rearrangement links TRBV24-1 to TRBJ1-2, with D unclear. Sequenced sample: sorted CD4+, CD8+, or CD8+CD57+ T cells (not recorded which) from PBMCs. CDR3 sequence (DNA): TGTGCCACCAGTGACCCCAGGACGGGTAACTATGGCTACACCTTC. This sequence encodes CATSDPRTGNYGYTF.